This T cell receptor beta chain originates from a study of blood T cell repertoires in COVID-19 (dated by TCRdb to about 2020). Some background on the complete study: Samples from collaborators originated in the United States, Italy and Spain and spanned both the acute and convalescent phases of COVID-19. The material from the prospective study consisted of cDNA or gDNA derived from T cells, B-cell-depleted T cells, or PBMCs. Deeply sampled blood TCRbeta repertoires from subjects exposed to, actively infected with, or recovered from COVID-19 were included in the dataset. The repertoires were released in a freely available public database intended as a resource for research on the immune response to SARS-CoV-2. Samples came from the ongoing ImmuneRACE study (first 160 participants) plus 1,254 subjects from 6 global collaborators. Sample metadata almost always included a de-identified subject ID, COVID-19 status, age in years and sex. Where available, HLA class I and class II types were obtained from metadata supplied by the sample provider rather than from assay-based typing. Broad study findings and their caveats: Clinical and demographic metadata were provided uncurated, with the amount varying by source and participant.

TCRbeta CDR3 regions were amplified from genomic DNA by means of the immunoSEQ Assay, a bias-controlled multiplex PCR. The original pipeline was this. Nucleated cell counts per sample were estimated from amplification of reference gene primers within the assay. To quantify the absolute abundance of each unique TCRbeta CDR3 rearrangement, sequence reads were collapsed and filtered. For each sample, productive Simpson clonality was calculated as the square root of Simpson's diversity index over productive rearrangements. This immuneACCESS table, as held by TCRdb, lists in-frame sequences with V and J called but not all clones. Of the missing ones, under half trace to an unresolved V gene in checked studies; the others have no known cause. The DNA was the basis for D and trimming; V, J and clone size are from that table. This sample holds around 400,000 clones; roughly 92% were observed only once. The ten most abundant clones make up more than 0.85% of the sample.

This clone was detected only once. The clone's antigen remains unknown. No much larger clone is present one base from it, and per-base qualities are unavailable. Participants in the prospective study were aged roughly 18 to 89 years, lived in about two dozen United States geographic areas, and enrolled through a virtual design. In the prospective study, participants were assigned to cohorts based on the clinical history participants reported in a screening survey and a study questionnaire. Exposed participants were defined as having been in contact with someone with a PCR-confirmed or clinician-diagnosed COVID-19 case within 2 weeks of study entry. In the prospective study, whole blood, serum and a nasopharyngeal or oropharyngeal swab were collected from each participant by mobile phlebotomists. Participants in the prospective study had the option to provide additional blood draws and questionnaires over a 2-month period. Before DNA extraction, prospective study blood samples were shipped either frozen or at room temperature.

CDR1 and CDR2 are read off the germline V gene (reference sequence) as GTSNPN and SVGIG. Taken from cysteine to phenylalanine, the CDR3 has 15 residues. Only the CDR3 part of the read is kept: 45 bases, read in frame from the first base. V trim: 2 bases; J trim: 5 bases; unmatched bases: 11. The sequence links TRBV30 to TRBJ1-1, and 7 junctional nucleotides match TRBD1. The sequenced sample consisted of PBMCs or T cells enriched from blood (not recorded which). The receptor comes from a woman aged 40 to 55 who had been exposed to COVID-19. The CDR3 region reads CAWSLRGRSGTEAFF. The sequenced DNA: TGTGCCTGGAGTCTAAGGGGGCGATCGGGAACTGAAGCTTTCTTT.